This record covers a single T cell receptor beta chain. What was amplified from RNA transcripts were TCR beta CDR3 regions. First-round RT-PCR of the TCR CDR3 relied on the HTBI primer set. TCRdb reprocessed the multiplex PCR reads with MiXCR, giving one entry per CDR3 protein. The data contain about 400,000 distinct CDR3 sequences, approximately 15% of them singletons. The sample originates from a study of T cells in Graves' hyperthyroidism and ophthalmopathy. This clonotype was obtained from a woman in her 30s with Graves' ophthalmopathy. The sequencing input was blood.

CDR3 in amino acids: CATSDLARTGTNEQFF. CDR3 DNA: TGTGCCACCAGTGATTTAGCCCGGACAGGGACGAATGAGCAGTTCTTC. V and J are TRBV24-1 and TRBJ2-1; TRBD1 matches at 8 bases. Germline-derived CDR1 and CDR2 are KGHDR and SFDVKD. The CDR3 runs 16 residues. Trimming at V came to 1 base and at J to 7 bases, leaving 8 bases not matched to a gene.